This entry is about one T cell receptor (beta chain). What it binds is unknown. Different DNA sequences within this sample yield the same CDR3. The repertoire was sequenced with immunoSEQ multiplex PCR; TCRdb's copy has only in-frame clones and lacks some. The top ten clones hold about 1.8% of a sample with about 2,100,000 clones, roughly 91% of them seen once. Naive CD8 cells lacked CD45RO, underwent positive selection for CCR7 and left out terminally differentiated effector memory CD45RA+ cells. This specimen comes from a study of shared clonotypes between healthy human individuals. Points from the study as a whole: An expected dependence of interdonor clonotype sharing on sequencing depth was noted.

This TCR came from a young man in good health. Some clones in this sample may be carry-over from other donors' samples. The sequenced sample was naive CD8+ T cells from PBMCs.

Here the CDR3 reads CASSWTGAYEQYF. In DNA form, the CDR3 reads TGTGCCAGCAGTTGGACAGGAGCCTACGAGCAGTACTTC. J is TRBJ2-7 and V is TRBV28; 7 nucleotides match TRBD1. The length of the CDR3 is 13 residues. Germline V gene sequence: CDR1 MDHEN, CDR2 SYDVKM. V was clipped by 4 bases and J by 2 bases; unmatched bases: 2. Full variable domain (missing parts from reference TRBV28 and TRBJ2-7): DVKVTQSSRYLVKRTGEKVFLECVQDMDHENMFWYRQDPGLGLRLIYFSYDVKMKEKGDIPEGYSVSREKKERFSLILESASTNQTSMYLCASSWTGAYEQYFGPGTRLTVT.